The present T cell receptor beta chain was sequenced within a study of PD-L1 blockade in urothelial cancer. Study summary: Blood analysis occurred 3 weeks (second dose) and 6 weeks after treatment start.

Trimming took 0 bases from V and 14 from J; bases not matched to a gene: 15. Germline assignment: CDR1 LGHNA and CDR2 YNFKEQ. The CDR3 loop spans 16 amino acids. Clones were read by immunoSEQ multiplex PCR, and TCRdb kept only the in-frame ones, dropping some. The sample lists about 56,000 clones, roughly 87% occurring once. Time point indicated: pretreatment peripheral blood. For each patient, 1 to 8 samples were obtained, pretreatment and on-treatment. The rearrangement uses TRBV4-2 and TRBJ2-3; TRBD2 matches at 9 bases. This TCR was recovered from a man between 70 and 80 years old with urothelial cancer. Sequencing used PBMCs, obtained around atezolizumab (anti-PD-L1) treatment. CDR3 nucleotide sequence: TGTGCCAGCAGCCAAGATTCAGGGACTAGCATGGGATACGCGTATTTT. It is translated as CASSQDSGTSMGYAYF.